The rows below give T cell receptor beta chains drawn from one sample of a study of T cell responses to AZD1222 COVID-19 vaccine. This table comes from immunoSEQ multiplex PCR, and its TCRdb copy is limited to in-frame clones, with some not included. The sample yields 75,000 to 95,000 clones, around nine tenths seen once. Specimen: peripheral blood, collected on day 0 of AZD1222 vaccination. Receptor source: an adult in good health. Each CDR3 is given with its conserved first and last residue. Each record gives: clone size, D gene, V gene, J gene, CDR3 protein, CDR3 DNA. The D gene is left open where the match is weak. Part of the rows lack a size; the others show once, few, many or a class for expanded clones.

size: NA; D: NA; V: TRBV9; J: TRBJ1-1; CDR3: CASSADGGDTEAFF; DNA: TGTGCCAGCAGCGCAGACGGTGGGGACACTGAAGCTTTCTTT
size: NA; D: NA; V: TRBV18; J: TRBJ2-6; CDR3: CASSRLALRGSGANVLTF; DNA: TGTGCCAGCTCACGGTTGGCGTTGAGGGGTTCTGGGGCCAACGTCCTGACTTTC
size: few; D: TRBD1; V: TRBV18; J: TRBJ1-5; CDR3: CASSDQGDQPQHF; DNA: TGTGCCAGCTCTGACCAGGGGGACCAGCCCCAGCATTTT
size: NA; D: NA; V: TRBV4-1; J: TRBJ2-2; CDR3: CASSTQSRIGELFF; DNA: TGCGCCAGCAGCACCCAATCGCGGATCGGGGAGCTGTTTTTT
size: NA; D: TRBD2; V: TRBV28; J: TRBJ2-3; CDR3: CASSEPESGRRPDTQYF; DNA: TGTGCCAGCAGTGAGCCGGAAAGCGGGAGGAGGCCAGATACGCAGTATTTT
size: NA; D: NA; V: TRBV27; J: TRBJ1-6; CDR3: CASSLGRDNSPLHF; DNA: TGTGCCAGCAGTCTTGGACGGGATAATTCACCCCTCCACTTT
size: NA; D: NA; V: TRBV4-2; J: TRBJ1-2; CDR3: CASSQQYAQGSGGYTF; DNA: TGTGCCAGCAGCCAACAATACGCTCAGGGGTCGGGAGGCTACACCTTC
size: NA; D: TRBD1; V: TRBV19; J: TRBJ1-1; CDR3: CASSMGRGISPGVGTEAFF; DNA: TGTGCCAGTAGTATGGGCAGGGGGATATCTCCTGGAGTTGGGACTGAAGCTTTCTTT
size: NA; D: TRBD1; V: TRBV15; J: TRBJ1-1; CDR3: CATQGGWTEAFF; DNA: TGTGCCACCCAGGGGGGTTGGACTGAAGCTTTCTTT
size: NA; D: TRBD2; V: TRBV6-1; J: TRBJ2-2; CDR3: CASSGTSGGSYTGELFF; DNA: TGTGCCAGCAGTGGGACTAGCGGGGGGTCCTACACCGGGGAGCTGTTTTTT
size: NA; D: TRBD2; V: TRBV3-1/TRBV3-2; J: TRBJ2-5; CDR3: CASSQLAGGGETQYF; DNA: TGTGCCAGCAGCCAATTAGCGGGGGGCGGAGAGACCCAGTACTTC
size: few; D: NA; V: TRBV30; J: TRBJ2-7; CDR3: CAWNPSGNGEQYF; DNA: TGTGCCTGGAACCCATCGGGCAATGGGGAGCAGTACTTC
size: once; D: NA; V: TRBV20-1; J: TRBJ2-7; CDR3: CSASSQGSSYEQYF; DNA: TGCAGTGCTAGTTCTCAGGGGAGTTCCTACGAGCAGTACTTC
size: NA; D: TRBD1; V: TRBV19; J: TRBJ2-5; CDR3: CASSSFAQQGYQETQYF; DNA: TGTGCCAGTAGTTCCTTCGCACAACAGGGGTACCAAGAGACCCAGTACTTC
size: NA; D: NA; V: TRBV4-2; J: TRBJ1-2; CDR3: CASSQENYGYTF; DNA: TGTGCCAGCAGCCAAGAAAACTATGGCTACACCTTC
size: NA; D: NA; V: TRBV30; J: TRBJ1-1; CDR3: CAWSLLPNTEAFF; DNA: TGTGCCTGGAGTCTCCTCCCGAACACTGAAGCTTTCTTT
size: NA; D: NA; V: TRBV14; J: TRBJ2-7; CDR3: CASSQDLGSAYEQYF; DNA: TGTGCCAGCAGCCAAGATTTGGGATCAGCCTACGAGCAGTACTTC
size: NA; D: NA; V: TRBV3-1/TRBV3-2; J: TRBJ1-2; CDR3: CASSQGHGLNYGYTF; DNA: TGTGCCAGCAGCCAAGGGCACGGATTAAACTATGGCTACACCTTC
size: NA; D: TRBD2; V: TRBV19; J: TRBJ2-1; CDR3: CASSTSERGWNEQFF; DNA: TGTGCCAGTAGTACCAGCGAGCGGGGGTGGAATGAGCAGTTCTTC
size: NA; D: TRBD1; V: TRBV4-1; J: TRBJ2-2; CDR3: CASSHAGTGVIGELFF; DNA: TGCGCCAGCAGCCACGCCGGGACAGGGGTTATCGGGGAGCTGTTTTTT
size: NA; D: NA; V: TRBV5-1; J: TRBJ1-1; CDR3: CASSLGGGYPRNTEAFF; DNA: TGCGCCAGCAGCTTGGGAGGGGGTTACCCTCGGAACACTGAAGCTTTCTTT
size: once; D: NA; V: TRBV6-7; J: TRBJ2-6; CDR3: CASSYGSGANVLTF; DNA: TGTGCCAGCAGTTATGGCTCTGGGGCCAACGTCCTGACTTTC
size: NA; D: TRBD1; V: TRBV4-2; J: TRBJ1-4; CDR3: CASSQTDRGGNEKLFF; DNA: TGTGCCAGCAGCCAGACGGACAGGGGAGGTAATGAAAAACTGTTTTTT
size: NA; D: NA; V: TRBV2; J: TRBJ1-2; CDR3: CASTGDRITNYGYTF; DNA: TGTGCCAGCACCGGCGACAGGATAACTAACTATGGCTACACCTTC
size: NA; D: NA; V: TRBV30; J: TRBJ2-1; CDR3: CAWSAYNEQFF; DNA: TGTGCCTGGAGTGCATACAATGAGCAGTTCTTC
size: NA; D: TRBD1; V: TRBV5-1; J: TRBJ1-6; CDR3: CASSFGTGRNSPLHF; DNA: TGCGCCAGCAGTTTTGGGACAGGGAGAAATTCACCCCTCCACTTT
size: NA; D: NA; V: TRBV12-5; J: TRBJ2-1; CDR3: CATTQHLYNEQFF; DNA: TGTGCTACTACACAGCATTTATACAATGAGCAGTTCTTC
size: NA; D: TRBD1; V: TRBV19; J: TRBJ1-1; CDR3: CASSPADRVKTEAFF; DNA: TGTGCCAGTAGTCCGGCGGACAGGGTGAAAACTGAAGCTTTCTTT
size: NA; D: TRBD1; V: TRBV10-2; J: TRBJ1-6; CDR3: CASSESRQGASPLHF; DNA: TGCGCCAGCAGTGAGTCTCGACAGGGGGCTTCACCCCTCCACTTT
size: NA; D: TRBD2; V: TRBV7-2; J: TRBJ2-2; CDR3: CASSELAGGLVRTGELFF; DNA: TGTGCCAGCAGCGAACTAGCGGGAGGGTTAGTACGCACCGGGGAGCTGTTTTTT
size: NA; D: NA; V: TRBV7-9; J: TRBJ2-3; CDR3: CASSPGQDTQYF; DNA: TGTGCCAGCAGCCCGGGTCAGGATACGCAGTATTTT
size: NA; D: TRBD1; V: TRBV3-1/TRBV3-2; J: TRBJ2-5; CDR3: CASSQRAGTGGETQYF; DNA: TGTGCCAGCAGCCAACGTGCCGGGACAGGGGGGGAGACCCAGTACTTC
size: NA; D: NA; V: TRBV11-2; J: TRBJ2-7; CDR3: CASRSIAGARHEQYF; DNA: TGTGCCAGCAGAAGTATAGCAGGGGCCAGGCACGAGCAGTACTTC
size: once; D: NA; V: TRBV5-1; J: TRBJ1-5; CDR3: CASSLGPGSYNQPQHF; DNA: TGCGCCAGCAGCTTGGGGCCGGGCAGTTACAATCAGCCCCAGCATTTT
size: NA; D: TRBD1; V: TRBV20-1; J: TRBJ1-2; CDR3: CSASFLPGQGAYYGYTF; DNA: TGCAGTGCTAGTTTCCTCCCGGGACAGGGGGCATACTATGGCTACACCTTC
size: NA; D: NA; V: TRBV11-2; J: TRBJ2-2; CDR3: CASSLGGSIVTGELFF; DNA: TGTGCCAGCAGCTTAGGGGGTTCGATTGTCACCGGGGAGCTGTTTTTT
size: NA; D: NA; V: TRBV11-2; J: TRBJ1-4; CDR3: CASSLDRGTNEKLFF; DNA: TGTGCCAGCAGCTTAGACCGGGGCACTAATGAAAAACTGTTTTTT
size: NA; D: NA; V: TRBV20-1; J: TRBJ1-5; CDR3: CSASLGIYSNQPQHF; DNA: TGCAGTGCTAGTCTTGGTATTTATAGCAATCAGCCCCAGCATTTT
size: NA; D: NA; V: TRBV7-2; J: TRBJ2-7; CDR3: CASSGDNYEQYF; DNA: TGTGCCAGCAGCGGGGACAACTACGAGCAGTACTTC
size: NA; D: NA; V: TRBV5-1; J: TRBJ1-1; CDR3: CASSPTPGVTEAFF; DNA: TGCGCCAGCAGCCCCACCCCCGGAGTAACTGAAGCTTTCTTT
size: NA; D: NA; V: TRBV6-5; J: TRBJ2-5; CDR3: CASSYSRETQYF; DNA: TGTGCCAGCAGTTACTCGAGGGAGACCCAGTACTTC
size: NA; D: TRBD1; V: TRBV5-5; J: TRBJ2-7; CDR3: CASSLVQGAAGLRYEQYF; DNA: TGTGCCAGCAGCTTGGTACAGGGGGCCGCGGGGCTGAGATACGAGCAGTACTTC
size: few; D: NA; V: TRBV28; J: TRBJ1-1; CDR3: CASSFEENTEAFF; DNA: TGTGCCAGCAGTTTTGAAGAGAACACTGAAGCTTTCTTT
size: NA; D: TRBD2; V: TRBV7-2; J: TRBJ2-3; CDR3: CASSLAGGYTNTQYF; DNA: TGTGCCAGCAGCCTGGCGGGGGGCTACACGAATACGCAGTATTTT
size: NA; D: NA; V: TRBV2; J: TRBJ1-1; CDR3: CASSGSWNTEAFF; DNA: TGTGCCAGCAGTGGCAGCTGGAACACTGAAGCTTTCTTT
size: NA; D: TRBD1; V: TRBV7-8; J: TRBJ2-5; CDR3: CASSLNRGGETQYF; DNA: TGTGCCAGCAGCCTTAACAGGGGCGGGGAGACCCAGTACTTC
size: NA; D: NA; V: TRBV30; J: TRBJ1-4; CDR3: CAGGRGEKLFF; DNA: TGTGCCGGAGGACGGGGGGAAAAACTGTTTTTT
size: NA; D: TRBD1; V: TRBV30; J: TRBJ1-4; CDR3: CAWSSRGHEKLFF; DNA: TGTGCCTGGAGTAGCAGGGGGCATGAAAAACTGTTTTTT
size: few; D: NA; V: TRBV19; J: TRBJ1-3; CDR3: CASIQDSHSGNTIYF; DNA: TGTGCCAGTATCCAAGACAGCCACTCTGGAAACACCATATATTTT
size: NA; D: NA; V: TRBV5-1; J: TRBJ2-1; CDR3: CASSLEAGSSYNEQFF; DNA: TGCGCCAGCAGCTTGGAGGCTGGTAGCTCCTACAATGAGCAGTTCTTC
size: once; D: NA; V: TRBV19; J: TRBJ1-5; CDR3: CASSIGGVWQPQHF; DNA: TGTGCCAGTAGTATAGGGGGAGTCTGGCAGCCCCAGCATTTT
size: NA; D: NA; V: TRBV2; J: TRBJ2-5; CDR3: CASRGTVKYETQYF; DNA: TGTGCCAGCAGGGGGACGGTTAAGTACGAGACCCAGTACTTC
size: NA; D: TRBD2; V: TRBV6-1; J: TRBJ2-1; CDR3: CASSEVPSGTYYNEQFF; DNA: TGTGCCAGCAGTGAAGTCCCGAGCGGGACCTACTACAATGAGCAGTTCTTC
size: NA; D: NA; V: TRBV5-4; J: TRBJ2-1; CDR3: CASSLRGSSYNEQFF; DNA: TGTGCCAGCAGCTTGCGGGGGAGCTCCTACAATGAGCAGTTCTTC
size: NA; D: TRBD1; V: TRBV3-1/TRBV3-2; J: TRBJ2-7; CDR3: CASSRSGTGAYEQYF; DNA: TGTGCCAGCAGCCGTTCCGGGACAGGAGCCTACGAGCAGTACTTC
size: NA; D: TRBD1; V: TRBV11-1; J: TRBJ2-1; CDR3: CASSLADRGNNEQFF; DNA: TGTGCCAGCAGCTTAGCGGACAGGGGGAACAATGAGCAGTTCTTC
size: once; D: NA; V: TRBV4-1; J: TRBJ2-5; CDR3: CASSQNLWETQYF; DNA: TGCGCCAGCAGCCAGAATTTGTGGGAGACCCAGTACTTC
size: NA; D: TRBD1; V: TRBV6-5; J: TRBJ1-1; CDR3: CASRPRTGTNTEAFF; DNA: TGTGCCAGCAGGCCGCGGACAGGGACGAACACTGAAGCTTTCTTT
size: NA; D: TRBD1; V: TRBV18; J: TRBJ1-1; CDR3: CASSSPGTGAAFF; DNA: TGTGCCAGCTCAAGTCCCGGGACAGGGGCCGCTTTCTTT